The entry below gives a single T cell receptor (beta chain) sequence along with its context. What this receptor recognizes is not known. No qualities accompany the bases; no much larger clone lies one base away. The trial excluded patients who had a history of autoimmune disease or were on systemic immunosuppression. In every dose cohort, peripheral blood was drawn for TCR sequencing at baseline, cycle 4 day 1, and cycle 7 day 1. The samples were taken from a phase I, first-in-human, multicenter, open-label dose-escalation trial of ivuxolimab. Adults with locally advanced or metastatic head and neck squamous cell, hepatocellular, melanoma or renal cell carcinoma were enrolled in the trial. CD4+ and CD8+ T cells were sorted separately from peripheral blood before TCR sequencing. The data are from a study of OX40 agonist ivuxolimab in advanced cancers. Regarding the research as a whole: The costimulatory receptor OX40 (CD134) was targeted by ivuxolimab, a fully human IgG2 agonistic monoclonal antibody. Intravenous ivuxolimab was administered to patients every 2 weeks at six dose levels: 0.01, 0.1, 0.3, 1.5, 3 and 10 mg/kg. A male proportion of 82.7% and a mean age of approximately 61 years, ranging from 23 to 79, were recorded for the dose-escalation cohort. Patients were allowed to have had prior anti-PD-1, anti-PD-L1 or anti-CTLA-4 therapy, and approximately 39% of the dose-escalation patients had been treated with checkpoint inhibitors. The monotherapy dose-escalation portion (N of about 49 patients) of the phase I ivuxolimab trial is reported in the paper. Peripheral TCRbeta sequencing aimed to test whether ivuxolimab altered TCR sequence diversity and caused clonal T-cell expansion. Of the approximately 50 dose-escalation patients, hepatocellular carcinoma was present in about 20, melanoma in some 15, renal cell carcinoma in 9 and head and neck cancer in 9. Partial responses occurred in three dose-escalation patients, of whom one had hepatocellular carcinoma and two had cutaneous melanoma.

To sequence the TCRbeta CDR3 region, genomic DNA was isolated from the sorted cells. TCRbeta CDR3 regions were sequenced using the immunoSEQ Assay. The clones in this table, taken by TCRdb from immuneACCESS, are in-frame only. Not every clone is retained; where verified, under half of the shortfall comes from an unresolved V gene, and the cause of the rest is unknown. The table for this sample lists 9,000 to 13,000 clones; approximately 79% of them were counted only once. Approximately 40% of the sample comes from the top ten. Paper-wide results and their limitations: In the 0.1-3.0 mg/kg groups, partial responders were among the patients with the lowest normalized peripheral clonal expansion, particularly in CD8+ T cells. Low levels of normalized T-cell clonal expansion were also seen in some patients who did not respond. After ivuxolimab, more expanded clones were found on average in CD8+ T cells than in CD4+ T cells. At doses of 0.1 to 3.0 mg/kg, clonal expansion of both CD4+ and CD8+ blood T cells was observed from baseline to week 6. The antigen specificity of the clonally expanded peripheral T cells was not determined.

Trimming takes 4 bases from V and 0 bases from J, and the germline ends sit 8 bases apart. The CDR3, cysteine through phenylalanine, is 14 amino acids long. Only the CDR3 DNA is retained, 42 bases long and in frame from the first base. CDR1 SGHTA and CDR2 FQGNSA are derived from the germline V gene. This sequence was found in an adult with an advanced solid tumor such as melanoma, head and neck, liver or kidney cancer. The V and J genes are TRBV7-2 and TRBJ2-3; no D segment can be confidently identified. The material was CD4+ or CD8+ T cells sorted from blood, obtained in a trial of the OX40 agonist ivuxolimab. The CDR3 reads CASSSDPSTDTQYF. The bases are TGTGCCAGCAGCTCGGACCCTAGCACAGATACGCAGTATTTT.